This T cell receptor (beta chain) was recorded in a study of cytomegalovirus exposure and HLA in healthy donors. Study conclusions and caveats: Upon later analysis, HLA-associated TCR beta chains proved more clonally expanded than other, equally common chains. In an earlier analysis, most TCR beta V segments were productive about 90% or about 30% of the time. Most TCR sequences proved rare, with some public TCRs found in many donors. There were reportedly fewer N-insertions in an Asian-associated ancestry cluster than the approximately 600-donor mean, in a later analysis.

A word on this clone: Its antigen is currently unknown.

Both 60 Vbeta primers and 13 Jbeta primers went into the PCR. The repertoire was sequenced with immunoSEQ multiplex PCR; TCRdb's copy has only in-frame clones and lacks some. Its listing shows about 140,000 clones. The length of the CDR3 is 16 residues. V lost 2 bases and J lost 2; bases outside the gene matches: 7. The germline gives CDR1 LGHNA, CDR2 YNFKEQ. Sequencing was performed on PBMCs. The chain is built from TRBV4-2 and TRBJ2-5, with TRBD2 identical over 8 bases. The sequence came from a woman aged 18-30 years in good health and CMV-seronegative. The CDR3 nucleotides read TGTGCCAGCAGCCAACCGGGACTAGAGATACAAGAGACCCAGTACTTC. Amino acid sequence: CASSQPGLEIQETQYF.